This TCR beta chain is drawn from a study of cytomegalovirus exposure and HLA in healthy donors. Study context: Out of 170 million or so T cells, an earlier analysis found fewer than 140 million unique TCR beta sequences in total. Most genotyped donors, about 81% of about 400, had Caucasian-associated genetic ancestry.

Primers for the PCR totalled 60 Vbeta and 13 Jbeta. Sequenced by immunoSEQ multiplex PCR; TCRdb stores in-frame clones only, minus some. This sample carries some 180,000 clones, about 80% of them seen once, and the ten largest clones take over 1.1%. Points from the study as a whole: An analysis that was carried out later associated fewer than 20,000 TCR beta sequences with HLA alleles at 0.05 false discovery rate. A missense variant in DCLRE1C was later tied to TCR beta V- and J-gene trimming.

For this clone: Its target is not known.

Unmatched junction bases numbered 9, after V lost 6 bases and J lost 3 bases. Germline V gives CDR1 MNHEY, CDR2 SMNVEV (reference sequence). This CDR3 comprises 15 residues. The source is a man in his late teens or twenties in good health and CMV-seronegative. The V call is TRBV27, the J call TRBJ1-2, with 8 bases that match TRBD1. What was sequenced was PBMCs. This CDR3 reads CASRQGDRLYYGYTF. In DNA form, the CDR3 reads TGTGCCAGCAGACAGGGGGATCGGCTTTACTATGGCTACACCTTC.